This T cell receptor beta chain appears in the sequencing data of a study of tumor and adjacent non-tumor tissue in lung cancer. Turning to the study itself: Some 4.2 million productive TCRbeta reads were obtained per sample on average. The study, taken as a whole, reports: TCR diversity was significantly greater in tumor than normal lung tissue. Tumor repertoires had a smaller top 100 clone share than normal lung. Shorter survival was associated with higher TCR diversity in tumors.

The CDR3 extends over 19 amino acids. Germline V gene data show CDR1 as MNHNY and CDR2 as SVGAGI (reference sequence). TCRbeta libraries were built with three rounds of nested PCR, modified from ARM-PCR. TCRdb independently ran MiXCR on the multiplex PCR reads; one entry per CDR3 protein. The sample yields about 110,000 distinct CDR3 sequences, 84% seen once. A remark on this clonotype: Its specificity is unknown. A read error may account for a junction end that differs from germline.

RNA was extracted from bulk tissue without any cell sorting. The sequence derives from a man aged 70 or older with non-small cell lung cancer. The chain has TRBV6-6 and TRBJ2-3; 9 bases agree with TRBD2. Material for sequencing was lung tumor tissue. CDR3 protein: CTSSYYRPPIAGATDTQYF. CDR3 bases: TGTACCAGCAGTTACTACCGACCCCCTATAGCGGGGGCCACAGATACGCAGTATTTT.